Listed here are 28 T cell receptor beta chains from one sample, sequenced in a study of control samples from healthy donors and cancer patients. Produced via immunoSEQ multiplex PCR; TCRdb's table is partial and in-frame only. The sample holds about 98,000 clones; 92% are singletons and the top ten take about 2.5%. The sample comprised blood. These receptors came from a young woman in good health.

The V call is TRBV19, the J call TRBJ1-5, with D possibly matching TRBD1 (5 bases). CDR1 and CDR2 (germline): LNHDA, SQIVND (reference sequence). The CDR3 length is 15 residues. V was clipped by 8 bases and J by 3 bases, with 17 bases between them. This CDR3 reads CASADRSIANQPQHF. The CDR3, as DNA: TGTGCCAGTGCAGACAGATCTATAGCCAATCAGCCCCAGCATTTT.

This chain links TRBV21-1 with TRBJ1-6; the table's D call, TRBD1, has no DNA check behind it. TRBV21-1 is listed as a pseudogene. The CDR3 length is 15 residues. CDR3 region: CASSAGTVDRSPLHF. CDR3 DNA sequence: TGTGCCAGCAGCGCAGGGACAGTTGACCGTTCACCCCTCCACTTT.

In its sample, this clone was seen once. The chain has TRBV4-2 and TRBJ2-5, with TRBD2 as a possible D gene (6 bases). The CDR3 spans 18 residues. Trimming cost V 0 bases and J 5 bases, with 22 bases left between them. Germline-derived CDR1 and CDR2 are LGHNA and YNFKEQ. CDR3 in amino acids: CASSQDRASGLLEETQYF. The DNA of the CDR3 is TGTGCCAGCAGCCAAGATCGGGCAAGCGGGCTCCTTGAGGAGACCCAGTACTTC.

The chain has TRBV4-2 and TRBJ1-1; weak D call: TRBD1 (5 bases). V was clipped by 0 bases and J by 4 bases, with 9 bases between them. Germline CDR1 LGHNA, CDR2 YNFKEQ. The CDR3 length is 14 residues. This CDR3 is CASSQDRQGTEAFF. The CDR3 DNA is TGTGCCAGCAGCCAAGATCGGCAGGGCACTGAAGCTTTCTTT.

This clone was seen only a few times. The gene calls are TRBV7-9 and TRBJ1-3; no definite D call. The germline V gene encodes CDR1 SEHNR and CDR2 FQNEAQ (reference sequence). The V end lost 7 bases, the J end lost 0 bases, and 7 bases lay between the germline ends. The CDR3 sequence is 13 residues long. For the CDR3, the DNA is TGTGCCAGCACATCAGGCTCTGGAAACACCATATATTTT. It specifies CASTSGSGNTIYF. The whole variable domain, filled in from reference TRBV7-9 and TRBJ1-3, reads DTGVSQNPRHKITKRGQNVTFRCDPISEHNRLYWYRQTLGQGPEFLTYFQNEAQLEKSRLLSDRFSAERPKGSFSTLEIQRTEQGDSAMYLCASTSGSGNTIYFGEGSWLTVV.

This rearrangement joins TRBV5-4 to TRBJ2-1; no clear D. Trimming pared 4 bases from V and 0 bases from J, leaving 14 bases between. This CDR3 has 16 residues. Germline CDR1 is SGHNT and CDR2 is YYREEE (reference sequence). CDR3 protein: CASSPGGHSSYNEQFF. CDR3 nucleotide sequence: TGTGCCAGCAGCCCCGGTGGGCATAGCTCCTACAATGAGCAGTTCTTC.

V gene TRBV19 combines with J gene TRBJ1-2; D ambiguous. CDR1 is LNHDA, CDR2 SQIVND, per germline (reference sequence). The CDR3 sequence is 14 residues long. V shed 0 bases and J shed 7 bases, with 12 bases lying between them. The CDR3 nucleotides read TGTGCCAGTAGTATAGACTGGGGAAGGAGTGGCTACACCTTC. This sequence encodes CASSIDWGRSGYTF.

This chain connects TRBV2 to TRBJ1-3; D is uncertain. Germline V lookup: CDR1 SNHLY, CDR2 FYNNEI. The CDR3 has 15 amino acids. The V end lost 7 bases, the J end lost 3 bases, and 16 bases lay between the germline ends. The CDR3 DNA reads TGTGCCAGCATTTTAGGCCCATCGATTGGAAACACCATATATTTT. The encoded protein is CASILGPSIGNTIYF. The full variable domain, with the rest looked up from reference TRBV2 and TRBJ1-3, is EPEVTQTPSHQVTQMGQEVILRCVPISNHLYFYWYRQILGQKVEFLVSFYNNEISEKSEIFDDQFSVERPDGSNFTLKIRSTKLEDSAMYFCASILGPSIGNTIYFGEGSWLTVV.

The rearrangement links TRBV29-1 to TRBJ2-3, with 15 bases that match TRBD2. V lost 7 bases, J lost 0 bases, and 2 bases stayed unmatched. The CDR3 contains 15 residues. The germline V gene encodes CDR1 SQVTM and CDR2 ANQGSEA. The CDR3 nucleotides read TGCAGCGCGGGGACTAGCGGGGGGAGCACAGATACGCAGTATTTT. Translating gives CSAGTSGGSTDTQYF.

The genes are TRBV15 and TRBJ1-2; D is undetermined. The CDR3 totals 13 residues. V lost 5 bases, J lost 2 bases, and 9 bases lay in between. Germline V gives CDR1 LNHNV, CDR2 YYDKDF (reference sequence). Here the CDR3 reads CATSAGRNYGYTF. CDR3 nucleotide sequence: TGTGCCACCAGCGCAGGACGGAACTATGGCTACACCTTC.

The rearrangement links TRBV30 to TRBJ2-7; 13 bases map to TRBD2. CDR3 length: 16 residues. Losses at the gene ends were 2 bases for V and 3 bases for J; bases not matched to a gene: 7. Germline CDR1 is GTSNPN and CDR2 is SVGIG (reference sequence). The CDR3 DNA reads TGTGCCTGGAGTTTGGGACTAGCGGGAAGGTTCTACGAGCAGTACTTC. It translates to CAWSLGLAGRFYEQYF.

J is TRBJ1-5 and V is TRBV30; weak D call: TRBD1 (6 bases). The V and J ends lost 8 bases and 4 bases respectively, with 12 bases between them. Germline lookup yields CDR1 GTSNPN and CDR2 SVGIG (reference sequence). The CDR3 is 12 amino acids. The CDR3 spells CAAEGGNQPQHF. DNA of the CDR3: TGTGCCGCTGAGGGGGGGAATCAGCCCCAGCATTTT.

The J gene is TRBJ1-4, the V gene TRBV27; TRBD1 aligns across 7 bases. Germline V lookup: CDR1 MNHEY, CDR2 SMNVEV (reference sequence). The CDR3 has 15 residues. The trim removed 8 bases at V and 7 bases at J, leaving 13 bases unmatched. CDR3 DNA: TGTGCCAGCTCTCCGTACAGGGGCATAAGTGAAAAACTGTTTTTT. As protein: CASSPYRGISEKLFF.

The chain combines TRBV7-6 with TRBJ1-2; possibly TRBD1 for D (6 bases). The CDR3 runs 15 residues. V was clipped by 1 base and J by 1 base, with 10 bases between them. Germline CDR1 is SGHVS and CDR2 is FNYEAQ. Here the CDR3 DNA reads TGTGCCAGCAGCTTAGATCCGGACAGTAACTATGGCTACACCTTC. Encoded protein: CASSLDPDSNYGYTF.

The chain is built from TRBV2 and TRBJ1-3, with 7 bases fitting TRBD1. This CDR3 region has 15 residues. Trimming at V came to 5 bases and at J to 0 bases, leaving 4 bases not matched to a gene. In germline, CDR1 is SNHLY, CDR2 FYNNEI. Here the CDR3 reads CASSQDRLSGNTIYF. The CDR3 coding sequence is TGTGCCAGCAGTCAGGACAGGCTCTCTGGAAACACCATATATTTT. Full variable domain (missing parts from reference TRBV2 and TRBJ1-3): EPEVTQTPSHQVTQMGQEVILRCVPISNHLYFYWYRQILGQKVEFLVSFYNNEISEKSEIFDDQFSVERPDGSNFTLKIRSTKLEDSAMYFCASSQDRLSGNTIYFGEGSWLTVV.

The CDR3 DNA is TGTGCCAGCAGTTCAAACACCCCGGGTAATGAAAAACTGTTTTTT. Its protein is CASSSNTPGNEKLFF. The V call is TRBV6-5, the J call TRBJ1-4; no clear D gene. This CDR3 comprises 15 residues. CDR1 and CDR2 from the germline V gene are MNHEY and SVGAGI. Between the trimmed V and J ends, which lost 4 bases and 4 bases, there was a span of 13 bases.

This CDR3 is CASSSLSGTVNSPLHF. The CDR3, as DNA: TGTGCCAGCAGCTCCCTTTCCGGGACAGTAAATTCACCCCTCCACTTT. This chain joins TRBV7-9 and TRBJ1-6; 7 nucleotides line up with TRBD1. V was pared by 4 bases and J by 7 bases, with 10 bases of the junction left unmatched. The germline gives CDR1 SEHNR, CDR2 FQNEAQ (reference sequence). This CDR3 is 16 amino acids long.

This sequence joins TRBV30 and TRBJ2-7; 11 nucleotides agree with TRBD1. This CDR3 spans 19 amino acids. CDR1 GTSNPN and CDR2 SVGIG come from the germline V gene (reference sequence). V gave up 3 bases and J gave up 2 bases; unmatched junction bases: 18. CDR3 bases: TGTGCCTGGAGCAGCCGGGACAGGGGGAGTTCATCTCCCGCCTACGAGCAGTACTTC. Translating it yields CAWSSRDRGSSSPAYEQYF.

The genes are TRBV14 and TRBJ1-3; no clear D. Germline V gene data show CDR1 as SGHDN and CDR2 as FVKESK. The V and J ends lost 0 bases and 9 bases respectively, with 9 bases between them. The length of the CDR3 is 13 residues. CDR3 coding DNA: TGTGCCAGCAGCCAAGAAGGTCAGGCCACCATATATTTT. This translates into CASSQEGQATIYF. Full variable domain (missing parts from reference TRBV14 and TRBJ1-3): EAGVTQFPSHSVIEKGQTVTLRCDPISGHDNLYWYRRVMGKEIKFLLHFVKESKQDESGMPNNRFLAERTGGTYSTLKVQPAELEDSGVYFCASSQEGQATIYFGEGSWLTVV.

The chain joins TRBV10-1 to TRBJ1-3; no clear D. The CDR3 consists of 12 residues. CDR1 is WNHNN and CDR2 is SYGVQD in the germline V gene (reference sequence). Trimming removed 9 bases from V and 1 base from J, with 7 bases in between. The CDR3 protein is CASSNSGNTIYF. The CDR3 DNA reads as TGCGCCAGTTCGAATTCTGGAAACACCATATATTTT.

The gene calls are TRBV13 and TRBJ1-5, with D possibly TRBD1 on 6 matching bases. Germline CDR1 reads PRHDT; CDR2 reads FYEKMQ (reference sequence). Trimming removed 4 bases from V and 9 bases from J, with 10 bases in between. The CDR3 spans 12 residues. CDR3 coding DNA: TGTGCCAGCAGCTCGGGACATGGGCCCCAGCATTTT. Protein product: CASSSGHGPQHF. The variable domain in full, completed from reference TRBV13 and TRBJ1-5, reads AAGVIQSPRHLIKEKRETATLKCYPIPRHDTVYWYQQGPGQDPQFLISFYEKMQSDKGSIPDRFSAQQFSDYHSELNMSSLELGDSALYFCASSSGHGPQHFGDGTRLSIL.

This clone counts as medium-sized. The rearrangement links TRBV6-5 to TRBJ1-5; 8 bases map to TRBD1. The CDR3 totals 15 residues. V lost 6 bases to trimming and J lost 3 bases; unmatched junction nucleotides: 7. Germline loops: CDR1 MNHEY, CDR2 SVGAGI. As DNA, the CDR3 is TGTGCCAGCAGCCTGGGACAGGAAAACAATCAGCCCCAGCATTTT. Encoded protein: CASSLGQENNQPQHF.

The chain recombines TRBV11-2 with TRBJ2-7; 10 nucleotides align to TRBD1. This CDR3 has 15 residues. The trim removed 1 base at V and 4 bases at J, leaving 4 bases unmatched. The germline gives CDR1 SGHAT, CDR2 FQNNGV. The CDR3 spells CASSLVGTGAYEQYF. The CDR3 DNA sequence: TGTGCCAGCAGCTTAGTGGGGACAGGGGCTTACGAGCAGTACTTC.

This clone was seen just once. V and J are TRBV9 and TRBJ2-1; 8 bases are a match to TRBD2. Per the germline V gene, CDR1 is SGDLS and CDR2 is YYNGEE. The CDR3 is 14 amino acids. V dropped 6 bases and J dropped 8; count of bases not matched to a gene: 10. CDR3 sequence reads: CASTPTSDWYEQFF. Written as DNA, the CDR3 is TGTGCCAGCACCCCGACTAGCGATTGGTATGAGCAGTTCTTC.

The genes are TRBV7-3 and TRBJ2-5; 10 bases line up with TRBD2. Germline V gene sequence: CDR1 SGHTA, CDR2 FQGTGA. V gave up 3 bases and J gave up 3 bases; unmatched junction bases: 4. The length of the CDR3 is 15 residues. The DNA for the CDR3 is TGTGCCAGCAGCTTCGGGACTAGCGCCAAAGAGACCCAGTACTTC. It codes for CASSFGTSAKETQYF.

The V and J genes are TRBV7-2 and TRBJ1-6; 7 bases agree with TRBD1. Germline assignment: CDR1 SGHTA and CDR2 FQGNSA. The CDR3 spans 14 residues. V gave up 6 bases and J gave up 9 bases; unmatched junction bases: 8. Here the CDR3 reads CASSTGTVGSPLHF. In DNA, the CDR3 is TGTGCCAGCAGTACCGGGACAGTGGGTTCACCCCTCCACTTT.

This sequence joins TRBV19 and TRBJ1-1; TRBD1 matches at 9 bases. Germline V gene data show CDR1 as LNHDA and CDR2 as SQIVND (reference sequence). CDR3 length: 15 residues. Unmatched junction bases numbered 8, after V lost 5 bases and J lost 4 bases. CDR3 amino acids: CASSLGQGHGTEAFF. The CDR3 DNA follows: TGTGCCAGTAGTCTTGGACAGGGGCATGGCACTGAAGCTTTCTTT. Filled out from reference TRBV19 and TRBJ1-1, the complete variable domain reads DGGITQSPKYLFRKEGQNVTLSCEQNLNHDAMYWYRQDPGQGLRLIYYSQIVNDFQKGDIAEGYSVSREKKESFPLTVTSAQKNPTAFYLCASSLGQGHGTEAFFGQGTRLTVV.

V and J are TRBV3-1 (or the pseudogene TRBV3-2) and TRBJ1-2; TRBD1 matches 11 bases. In germline, CDR1 is LGHDT, CDR2 YNNKEL (reference sequence). V shed 0 bases and J 4 bases; nucleotides not matched to a gene: 1. This CDR3 has 15 amino acids. The CDR3 spells CASSQDGQGAYGYTF. The CDR3 DNA reads TGTGCCAGCAGCCAAGATGGACAGGGGGCCTATGGCTACACCTTC.